The 27 T cell receptor beta chains reported below all come from one sample, sequenced in a study of CD8+CD57+ T cells in acquired aplastic anemia. TCR beta VDJ combinations and CDR3 sequences were profiled from genomic DNA. Each CDR3 protein is one row after TCRdb ran MiXCR on the reads. This table has around 400,000 distinct CDR3 sequences, about two thirds appearing once. Material: sorted CD4+, CD8+, or CD8+CD57+ T cells (not recorded which) from PBMCs. These receptors all stem from a human donor in good health, serving as a control.

In regard to this clonotype: Compared with germline, one end of the junction differs, possibly owing to a read error. V is TRBV15 and J is TRBJ2-3; D call uncertain. The germline CDR1 and CDR2 sequences are LNHNV and YYDKDF (reference sequence). This CDR3 is built from 15 residues. The CDR3 DNA reads as TGTGCCACCAGGAGAGAGGTAGCCGGAGCAGATACGCAGTATTTT. It codes for CATRREVAGADTQYF.

In this sample, this clonotype turned up many times. CDR3 region: CASSIGPDRDTQYF. The CDR3 DNA sequence: TGTGCCAGCAGTATCGGGCCAGATAGAGATACGCAGTATTTT. The chain uses TRBV12-3 or TRBV12-4 and TRBJ2-3, with no clear D. Trimming took off 5 bases at V and 5 bases at J, with 14 bases between the two ends. The CDR3 spans 14 residues.

Worth noting for this clonotype: This likely comes from a read error, as the CDR3 has no conserved phenylalanine or tryptophan at its end. No DNA is shown, since the ends of the CDR3 on it are uncertain; the CDR3 is the one TCRdb lists. The chain has TRBV2 and TRBJ1-5. Germline V gene sequence: CDR1 SNHLY, CDR2 FYNNEI. The CDR3 sequence runs 15 residues, both termini included. CDR3 residues: CASSADNGNSPPHHL.

The J gene is TRBJ2-3, the V gene TRBV20-1; TRBD2 aligns across 8 bases. The trim removed 6 bases at V and 4 bases at J, leaving 6 bases unmatched. Germline-derived CDR1 and CDR2 are DFQATT and SNEGSKA (reference sequence). The CDR3 totals 13 residues. CDR3: CSADATSADTQYF. The CDR3 region has the DNA TGCAGTGCCGACGCGACTAGCGCAGATACGCAGTATTTT.

The V call is TRBV7-3, the J call TRBJ1-2; perhaps TRBD1 as D (5 bases). The CDR3 has 17 residues. Germline CDR1 SGHTA, CDR2 FQGTGA. V was shortened by 5 bases and J by 4 bases, with 23 bases between the two germline ends. The CDR3 reads CASSVRGKFGATYGYTF. The CDR3 nucleotides are TGTGCCAGCAGCGTCCGGGGGAAATTTGGAGCTACCTATGGCTACACCTTC.

This chain uses TRBV10-3 with TRBJ2-7; 8 bases line up with TRBD2. CDR1 ENHRY and CDR2 SYGVKD come from the germline V gene. The CDR3 has 12 amino acids. Trimming removed 7 bases from V and 4 bases from J; junction bases left unmatched: 3. CDR3 amino acids: CAIKAGEYEQYV. In nucleotides, the CDR3 is TGTGCCATCAAAGCGGGGGAGTACGAGCAGTACGTC.

J is TRBJ2-7 and V is TRBV5-1; D is tentatively TRBD1 or TRBD2 (7 bases each). The V gene's germline CDR1 is SGHRS and CDR2 YFSETQ. The CDR3 length is 13 residues. The V gene lost 4 bases and the J gene lost 9 bases, with 17 bases spanning the gap. As DNA, the CDR3 is TGCGCCAGCAGCCAGGGGGGGACAGATGCGCAGTACTTC. As protein: CASSQGGTDAQYF.

This chain uses TRBV20-1 with TRBJ2-5; 9 bases match TRBD2. The CDR3 runs 16 residues. Germline values: CDR1 DFQATT, CDR2 SNEGSKA (reference sequence). The junction had 12 bases not matched to a gene; V was cut back by 3 bases and J by 4 bases. The CDR3 loop is CSAREGAGGKLETQYF. The DNA of the CDR3 is TGCAGTGCTAGGGAGGGAGCGGGGGGAAAGTTAGAGACCCAGTACTTC.

J is TRBJ2-1 and V is TRBV10-1, with 7 bases lining up with TRBD2. The germline gives CDR1 WNHNN, CDR2 SYGVQD (reference sequence). CDR3 length: 15 residues. V lost 3 bases, J lost 4 bases, and 6 bases stayed unmatched. CDR3 region: CASSDSASGYNEQFF. The CDR3 DNA reads TGCGCCAGCAGTGATTCGGCTAGCGGATACAATGAGCAGTTCTTC.

J is TRBJ2-1 and V is TRBV7-2; TRBD1 agrees at 9 bases. The trim removed 5 bases at V and 7 bases at J, leaving 6 bases unmatched. Germline values: CDR1 SGHTA, CDR2 FQGNSA. The CDR3 consists of 14 residues. The chain's CDR3 is CASSPGGTGNEQFF. The CDR3 DNA is TGTGCCAGCAGCCCAGGAGGGACAGGGAATGAGCAGTTCTTC.

This rearrangement joins TRBV10-1 to TRBJ2-2, with D tentatively TRBD1 (5 bases). Germline V gene data show CDR1 as WNHNN and CDR2 as SYGVQD (reference sequence). V lost 0 bases and J lost 4, with 12 bases in between. The CDR3 contains 16 residues. In nucleotides, the CDR3 is TGCGCCAGCAGTGAGTCAGCAGGGCTGGGCACCGGGGAGCTGTTTTTT. It translates to CASSESAGLGTGELFF.

A remark on this clonotype: At one end the junction does not follow the germline gene, possibly because of a read error. The CDR3 region has the DNA TGTGCCAGCAGCCCGACAGAAGATAACTCACCCCTCCACTTT. Protein sequence: CASSPTEDNSPLHF. J is TRBJ1-6 and V is TRBV9; TRBD1 might be the D (5 bases). The CDR3 loop spans 14 amino acids. Germline CDR1 SGDLS, CDR2 YYNGEE.

This clonotype has ten or more counts. The chain has TRBV7-2 and TRBJ2-5; 7 nucleotides line up with TRBD2. The J segment lost 4 bases and the V segment lost 1 base, leaving 3 bases of the junction unmatched. The V gene's germline CDR1 is SGHTA and CDR2 FQGNSA. The CDR3 runs to 14 residues. CDR3 loop: CASSLGRGIETQYF. CDR3 coding DNA: TGTGCCAGCAGCTTAGGGCGGGGGATAGAGACCCAGTACTTC.

Concerning this clonotype itself: A read error may explain this, as a much larger clone is one base away. The rearrangement uses TRBV20-1 and TRBJ2-4; maybe TRBD2 (5 bases). Germline CDR1 is DFQATT and CDR2 is SNEGSKA (reference sequence). The CDR3 has 14 amino acids. In DNA, the CDR3 is TGCAGTGCATCCCAAGGAGGAGCCAAAAGCATTCAGTACTTC. Protein product: CSASQGGAKSIQYF.

Points on this clonotype: A read error is likely, as this CDR3 ends without the conserved phenylalanine or tryptophan. The limits of the CDR3 on the DNA are not certain, so only TCRdb's listed CDR3 is given. The chain carries TRBV2 and TRBJ2-7; the table's D gene call, TRBD1, was not cross checked with the DNA. The CDR3 numbers 13 amino acids, ends counted. Germline-derived CDR1 and CDR2 are SNHLY and FYNNEI. The CDR3 region is CASNGDRAHEQQY.

In regard to this clonotype: Just one base apart from a much larger clone, this may be a read error. The J gene is TRBJ2-5, the V gene TRBV20-1, with D hard to call. This CDR3 is 11 amino acids long. CDR1 DFQATT and CDR2 SNEGSKA come from the germline V gene (reference sequence). The CDR3, as DNA: TGCAGTGCTAACTTCCCAGAGACCCAGCACTTC. Its translation: CSANFPETQHF.

Concerning this clonotype: Its ends do not fully match the called genes, so a read error is possible. The rearrangement links TRBV5-1 to TRBJ2-5; D unresolved. The CDR3 has 13 residues. In germline, CDR1 is SGHRS, CDR2 YFSETQ. This CDR3 is CASSPESVENQYF. The CDR3 bases are TGTGCCAGCAGCCCGGAGTCGGTCGAGAACCAGTACTTC.

Of note for this clonotype: This likely comes from a read error, as the CDR3 has no conserved phenylalanine or tryptophan at its end. No DNA is shown, since the ends of the CDR3 on it are uncertain; the CDR3 is the one TCRdb lists. The V and J genes are TRBV7-2 and TRBJ2-6; the table's D call of TRBD1 was not tested on the DNA. Germline-derived CDR1 and CDR2 are SGHTA and FQGNSA. The CDR3 spans 13 amino acids, including both terminal residues. The CDR3 loop reads CASSVRGGGADTH.

In nucleotides, the CDR3 is TGTGCCAGCAGCGTAAGAGGGGGCGTCGACTATGGCTACACCTTC. Protein product: CASSVRGGVDYGYTF. V gene TRBV9 combines with J gene TRBJ1-2; 7 bases agree with TRBD1. Germline V gives CDR1 SGDLS, CDR2 YYNGEE. There are 15 residues in the CDR3. The J segment lost 3 bases and the V segment lost 1 base, leaving 6 bases of the junction unmatched.

Remarks on this clonotype: At one of its ends the junction is not consistent with the germline gene, which may arise from a read error. J is TRBJ2-7 and V is TRBV7-3; 7 bases line up with TRBD2. This CDR3 region has 14 residues. Looked up from germline, CDR1 is SGHTA and CDR2 is FQGTGA. CDR3 nucleotide sequence: TGTGCCAGCAGCCCCTGGGAGGGAGGTTCACCCCTCCACTTC. Protein: CASSPWEGGSPLHF. Drawing the rest from reference TRBV7-3 and TRBJ2-7, the complete variable domain is GAGVSQTPSNKVTEKGKYVELRCDPISGHTALYWYRQSLGQGPEFLIYFQGTGAADDSGLPNDRFFAVRPEGSVSTLKIQRTERGDSAVYLCASSPWEGGSPLHFGPGTRLTVT.

This clonotype was seen only once. The chain is built from TRBV5-8 and TRBJ2-2; D ambiguous. The V gene lost 4 bases and the J gene lost 4 bases, with 8 bases spanning the gap. This CDR3 region has 13 residues. Germline values: CDR1 SGHTS, CDR2 YDEGEE. CDR3 DNA: TGTGCCAGCAGCAAAGAGACCACCGGGGAGCTGTTTTTT. This translates into CASSKETTGELFF.

A word on this clonotype: Its ends do not fully match the called genes, so a read error is possible. The rearrangement joins TRBV20-1 to TRBJ1-2; TRBD1 matches 7 bases. Germline lookup yields CDR1 DFQATT and CDR2 SNEGSKA (reference sequence). This CDR3 has 14 residues. CDR3 DNA sequence: TGCAGTGCTAGAGGGCAAGGCAGGGGGTATGGCTGCACCTTC. As protein: CSARGQGRGYGCTF.

This clonotype turned up a few times. CDR3 amino acids: CASSIAGIRTYEQYF. In nucleotides, the CDR3 is TGTGCCAGTAGTATCGCGGGAATTAGAACCTACGAGCAGTACTTC. The chain recombines TRBV11-2 with TRBJ2-7; possibly TRBD2 for D (6 bases). CDR1 is SGHAT and CDR2 is FQNNGV in the germline V gene. Trimming shortened V by 9 bases and J by 2 bases, and 20 bases separated the two germline ends. The CDR3 runs 15 residues.

This clonotype has at least ten counts. The rearrangement links TRBV7-8 to TRBJ2-7, with 8 bases matching TRBD1. The germline CDR1 and CDR2 sequences are SGHVS and FQNEAQ. The CDR3 runs 15 residues. Trimming at V came to 5 bases and at J to 6 bases, leaving 12 bases not matched to a gene. The CDR3 sequence: CASSKETGVGFEQYF. The CDR3 region has the DNA TGTGCCAGCAGCAAAGAGACAGGGGTTGGTTTCGAGCAGTACTTC.

With regard to this clonotype: A much larger clonotype is one base distant, so this may be a read error. The chain employs TRBV5-1 and TRBJ1-1, with a weak D call TRBD1 (5 bases). The CDR3 contains 14 residues. The V end lost 0 bases, the J end lost 4 bases, and 10 bases lay between the germline ends. In germline, CDR1 is SGHRS, CDR2 YFSETQ. The CDR3 sequence: CASSLDRPSTEAFF. The CDR3 DNA follows: TGCGCCAGCAGCTTGGACAGGCCGAGCACTGAAGCTTTCTTT.

This clonotype was recorded many times. The V and J genes are TRBV19 and TRBJ2-2; TRBD2 might be the D (6 bases). V lost 3 bases and J lost 2, with 10 bases in between. The germline V gene has CDR1 LNHDA and CDR2 SQIVND (reference sequence). This CDR3 spans 15 amino acids. Written as DNA, the CDR3 is TGTGCCAGTAGTATGTTCGGGAGAAACACCGGGGAGCTGTTTTTT. It codes for CASSMFGRNTGELFF.

V is TRBV20-1 and J is TRBJ1-2, with no clear D. The CDR3 totals 11 residues. Between the trimmed V and J ends, which lost 0 bases and 12 bases, there was a span of 11 bases. The V gene's germline CDR1 is DFQATT and CDR2 SNEGSKA (reference sequence). CDR3 amino acids: CSAREAVGDTF. The CDR3 DNA follows: TGCAGTGCTAGAGAGGCGGTCGGGGACACCTTC.